These T cell receptor beta chains were read from a single sample in a study of blood T cell repertoires in COVID-19. Assay used: immunoSEQ multiplex PCR; TCRdb lists only in-frame clones, some missing. The sample holds about 320,000 clones, just over 85% seen once. Sequenced input: PBMCs or T cells enriched from blood (not recorded which). These receptors were obtained from a woman aged 18-35 years who had recovered from COVID-19. CDR3s include the opening cysteine and the closing phenylalanine or tryptophan. The D gene is left open where the match is weak. The size entry is marked missing in some rows and otherwise reads once, few, many or a size class.

abundance: .
j_gene: TRBJ1-6
v_gene: TRBV30
d_gene: .
CDR3aa: CAIRHLSSYNSPLHF
CDR3nt: TGTGCCATCAGGCATCTCAGCTCCTATAATTCACCCCTCCACTTT

abundance: .
j_gene: TRBJ1-6
v_gene: TRBV7-9
d_gene: TRBD1
CDR3aa: CASSLAKTGDNSPLHF
CDR3nt: TGTGCCAGCAGCTTAGCAAAAACAGGGGATAATTCACCCCTCCACTTT

abundance: .
j_gene: TRBJ1-2
v_gene: TRBV19
d_gene: .
CDR3aa: CASSEGQNYGYTF
CDR3nt: TGTGCCAGTAGTGAAGGACAGAACTATGGCTACACCTTC

abundance: .
j_gene: TRBJ2-7
v_gene: TRBV9
d_gene: TRBD2
CDR3aa: CASSVGSGSPYEQYF
CDR3nt: TGTGCCAGCAGCGTAGGTAGCGGGAGTCCCTACGAGCAGTACTTC

abundance: many
j_gene: TRBJ2-3
v_gene: TRBV5-1
d_gene: .
CDR3aa: CASSLVATGPDTQYF
CDR3nt: TGCGCCAGCAGCTTGGTAGCGACTGGGCCAGATACGCAGTATTTT

abundance: once
j_gene: TRBJ2-5
v_gene: TRBV7-3
d_gene: TRBD1
CDR3aa: CASSAHGTGWEETQYF
CDR3nt: TGTGCCAGCAGCGCCCACGGGACAGGGTGGGAAGAGACCCAGTACTTC

abundance: .
j_gene: TRBJ2-7
v_gene: TRBV5-1
d_gene: TRBD2
CDR3aa: CASSLGTSGNEQYF
CDR3nt: TGCGCCAGCAGCTTGGGGACTAGCGGGAACGAGCAGTACTTC

abundance: .
j_gene: TRBJ1-5
v_gene: TRBV6-5
d_gene: .
CDR3aa: CATRGRLNQPQHF
CDR3nt: TGTGCCACCAGAGGCAGGCTCAATCAGCCCCAGCATTTT

abundance: .
j_gene: TRBJ2-5
v_gene: TRBV6-5
d_gene: TRBD2
CDR3aa: CASGGVLAQETQYF
CDR3nt: TGTGCCAGCGGGGGAGTACTAGCGCAAGAGACCCAGTACTTC

abundance: .
j_gene: TRBJ2-5
v_gene: TRBV30
d_gene: .
CDR3aa: CAWSDLSSKDSYYQETQYF
CDR3nt: TGTGCCTGGAGTGACCTGAGTAGTAAGGACAGCTACTATCAAGAGACCCAGTACTTC

abundance: .
j_gene: TRBJ2-5
v_gene: TRBV5-1
d_gene: TRBD2
CDR3aa: CASRLTSGEETQYF
CDR3nt: TGCGCCAGCAGGCTCACTAGCGGGGAAGAGACCCAGTACTTC

abundance: .
j_gene: TRBJ1-2
v_gene: TRBV28
d_gene: .
CDR3aa: CASSSVYGYTF
CDR3nt: TGTGCCAGCAGTTCCGTATATGGCTACACCTTC

abundance: .
j_gene: TRBJ2-7
v_gene: TRBV12-5
d_gene: .
CDR3aa: CASGPSQGSYEQYF
CDR3nt: TGTGCTAGTGGTCCCTCACAGGGCTCCTACGAGCAGTACTTC

abundance: .
j_gene: TRBJ2-5
v_gene: TRBV24-1
d_gene: .
CDR3aa: CATSDTKGNRYQETQYF
CDR3nt: TGTGCCACCAGTGATACGAAGGGGAATCGGTACCAAGAGACCCAGTACTTC

abundance: .
j_gene: TRBJ2-7
v_gene: TRBV9
d_gene: TRBD1
CDR3aa: CASSPAGQGPYEQYF
CDR3nt: TGTGCCAGCAGCCCCGCCGGACAGGGACCCTACGAGCAGTACTTC

abundance: .
j_gene: TRBJ2-1
v_gene: TRBV6-1
d_gene: TRBD2
CDR3aa: CASSERTSGSSRPFF
CDR3nt: TGTGCCAGCAGTGAAAGGACTAGCGGGAGTTCCCGACCGTTCTTC

abundance: .
j_gene: TRBJ2-3
v_gene: TRBV10-3
d_gene: TRBD1
CDR3aa: CAISAASRQGPTDTQYF
CDR3nt: TGTGCCATCAGTGCCGCCTCGAGACAGGGGCCCACAGATACGCAGTATTTT

abundance: large
j_gene: TRBJ2-1
v_gene: TRBV10-1
d_gene: .
CDR3aa: CASRKDSNNEQFF
CDR3nt: TGCGCCAGCAGGAAGGACAGCAACAATGAGCAGTTCTTC

abundance: .
j_gene: TRBJ2-3
v_gene: TRBV7-2
d_gene: .
CDR3aa: CASSKDRSSTDTQYF
CDR3nt: TGTGCCAGCAGCAAGGACAGATCTAGCACAGATACGCAGTATTTT

abundance: few
j_gene: TRBJ2-7
v_gene: TRBV14
d_gene: .
CDR3aa: CASSQNRDPGNEQYF
CDR3nt: TGTGCCAGCAGCCAAAACCGGGATCCCGGGAACGAGCAGTACTTC

abundance: .
j_gene: TRBJ1-4
v_gene: TRBV14
d_gene: .
CDR3aa: CASSQNAQGEKLFF
CDR3nt: TGTGCCAGCAGCCAGAATGCGCAGGGGGAAAAACTGTTTTTT

abundance: .
j_gene: TRBJ2-2
v_gene: TRBV7-9
d_gene: TRBD2
CDR3aa: CASSSRTSGSIGELFF
CDR3nt: TGTGCCAGCAGCTCACGGACTAGCGGGAGTATCGGGGAGCTGTTTTTT

abundance: .
j_gene: TRBJ2-7
v_gene: TRBV11-1
d_gene: .
CDR3aa: CASSSHGYETYEQYF
CDR3nt: TGTGCCAGCAGCTCCCACGGGTATGAGACCTACGAGCAGTACTTC

abundance: .
j_gene: TRBJ1-6
v_gene: TRBV7-9
d_gene: TRBD1
CDR3aa: CASSEGTGTYNSPLHF
CDR3nt: TGTGCCAGCAGCGAAGGGACAGGGACCTATAATTCACCCCTCCACTTT

abundance: .
j_gene: TRBJ1-1
v_gene: TRBV21-1
d_gene: .
CDR3aa: CASKNRGATEAFF
CDR3nt: TGTGCCAGCAAGAATAGGGGTGCAACTGAAGCTTTCTTT

abundance: .
j_gene: TRBJ1-6
v_gene: TRBV7-9
d_gene: TRBD1
CDR3aa: CASSFGQGDSPLHF
CDR3nt: TGTGCCAGCAGCTTTGGACAGGGGGACTCACCCCTCCACTTT

abundance: .
j_gene: TRBJ1-1
v_gene: TRBV12-3/TRBV12-4
d_gene: .
CDR3aa: CASSFGGVAEAFF
CDR3nt: TGTGCCAGCAGTTTTGGGGGGGTAGCTGAAGCTTTCTTT

abundance: .
j_gene: TRBJ1-1
v_gene: TRBV3-1/TRBV3-2
d_gene: .
CDR3aa: CASSQEGGTEAFF
CDR3nt: TGTGCCAGCAGCCAAGAAGGGGGCACTGAAGCTTTCTTT

abundance: once
j_gene: TRBJ1-5
v_gene: TRBV19
d_gene: TRBD1
CDR3aa: CASGGQSSNQPQHF
CDR3nt: TGTGCCAGTGGGGGACAGTCTAGCAATCAGCCCCAGCATTTT